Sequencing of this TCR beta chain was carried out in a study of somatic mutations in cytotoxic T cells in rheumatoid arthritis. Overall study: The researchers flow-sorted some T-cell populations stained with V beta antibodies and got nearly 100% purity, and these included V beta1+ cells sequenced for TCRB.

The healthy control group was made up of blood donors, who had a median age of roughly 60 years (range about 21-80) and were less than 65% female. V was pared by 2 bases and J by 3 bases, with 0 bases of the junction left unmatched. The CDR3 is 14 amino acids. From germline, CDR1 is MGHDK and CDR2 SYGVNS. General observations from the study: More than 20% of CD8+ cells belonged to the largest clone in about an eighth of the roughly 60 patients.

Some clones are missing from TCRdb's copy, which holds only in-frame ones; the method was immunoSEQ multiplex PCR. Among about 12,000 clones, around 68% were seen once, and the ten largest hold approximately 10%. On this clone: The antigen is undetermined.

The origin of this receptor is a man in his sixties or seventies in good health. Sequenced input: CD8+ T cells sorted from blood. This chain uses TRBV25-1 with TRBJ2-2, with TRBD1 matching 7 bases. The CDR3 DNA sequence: TGTGCCAGCAGTGAAGACAGGGACACCGGGGAGCTGTTTTTT. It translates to CASSEDRDTGELFF.